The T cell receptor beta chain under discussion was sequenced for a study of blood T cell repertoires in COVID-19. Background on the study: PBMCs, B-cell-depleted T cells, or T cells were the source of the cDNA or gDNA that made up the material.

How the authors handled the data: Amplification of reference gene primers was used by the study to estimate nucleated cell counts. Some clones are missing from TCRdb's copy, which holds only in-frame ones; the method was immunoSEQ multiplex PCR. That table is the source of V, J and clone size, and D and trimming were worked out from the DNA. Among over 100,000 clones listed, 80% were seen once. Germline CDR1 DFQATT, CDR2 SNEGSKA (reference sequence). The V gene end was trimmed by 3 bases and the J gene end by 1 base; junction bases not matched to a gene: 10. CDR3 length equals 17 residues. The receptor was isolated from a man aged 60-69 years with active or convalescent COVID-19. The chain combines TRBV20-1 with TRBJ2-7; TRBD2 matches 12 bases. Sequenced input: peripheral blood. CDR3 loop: CSASGLAGGPWSYEQYF. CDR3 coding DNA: TGCAGTGCTAGTGGTCTAGCGGGAGGGCCATGGTCCTACGAGCAGTACTTC.